This T cell receptor (beta chain) appears in the sequencing data of a study of cytomegalovirus exposure and HLA in healthy donors. Study context: The same platform used for the roughly 650 first-cohort repertoires was also used for the approximately 120 validation repertoires, as a later analysis reported. Notes on the study in general: The study put 150 to 200 TCR beta chains on its list as cytomegalovirus-associated. Under in vitro conditions, a few CMV-associated chains were confirmed as specific for CMV antigens.

The repertoire was sequenced with immunoSEQ multiplex PCR; TCRdb's copy has only in-frame clones and lacks some. The table has tens of thousands of clones, 95% to 97% seen once. Comments on this clone: Its specificity is unknown.

The donors belonged to the approximately 110-subject validation cohort, separate from the approximately 670-subject first cohort. Trimming removed 7 bases from V and 0 bases from J; junction bases left unmatched: 15. Germline V gene data show CDR1 as SNHLY and CDR2 as FYNNEI. The CDR3 contains 20 residues. The J gene is TRBJ2-1, the V gene TRBV2, with TRBD2 identical over 13 bases. The TCR comes from a man between 18 and 35 years old in good health and CMV-seropositive. Input material: PBMCs. The CDR3 reads CASISPGTSGILSSYNEQFF. DNA of the CDR3: TGTGCCAGCATCAGTCCCGGGACTAGCGGGATATTGAGCTCCTACAATGAGCAGTTCTTC.